This T cell receptor (beta chain) was found in a study of T cells in Graves' hyperthyroidism and ophthalmopathy. Study-wide background: Peripheral blood collection took place at initial diagnosis, before any treatment. Study findings and constraints: Peripheral blood also featured most of the thyroid clonotypes expanded above 0.001.

Using RNA transcripts as the source, TCR beta CDR3 regions were amplified. A first-round RT-PCR of the TCR CDR3 used the HTBI primer set. MiXCR, applied by TCRdb to the multiplex PCR reads, yields one record per CDR3 protein. The sample carries approximately 610,000 distinct CDR3 sequences, roughly 14% recorded once. Many counts were recorded for this clonotype. Its antigen is currently unknown. The CDR3 extends over 16 amino acids. The V end lost 6 bases, the J end lost 2 bases, and 17 bases lay between the germline ends. The V gene's germline CDR1 is MNHEY and CDR2 SVGEGT. The chain employs TRBV6-2 or TRBV6-3 and TRBJ1-5, with D unresolved. The sequence was obtained from a woman aged 40 to 50 with Graves' ophthalmopathy. The specimen was blood. Here the CDR3 reads CASSNLPERGNQPQHF. As DNA, the CDR3 is TGTGCCAGCAGCAACCTCCCGGAGAGAGGCAATCAGCCCCAGCATTTT.